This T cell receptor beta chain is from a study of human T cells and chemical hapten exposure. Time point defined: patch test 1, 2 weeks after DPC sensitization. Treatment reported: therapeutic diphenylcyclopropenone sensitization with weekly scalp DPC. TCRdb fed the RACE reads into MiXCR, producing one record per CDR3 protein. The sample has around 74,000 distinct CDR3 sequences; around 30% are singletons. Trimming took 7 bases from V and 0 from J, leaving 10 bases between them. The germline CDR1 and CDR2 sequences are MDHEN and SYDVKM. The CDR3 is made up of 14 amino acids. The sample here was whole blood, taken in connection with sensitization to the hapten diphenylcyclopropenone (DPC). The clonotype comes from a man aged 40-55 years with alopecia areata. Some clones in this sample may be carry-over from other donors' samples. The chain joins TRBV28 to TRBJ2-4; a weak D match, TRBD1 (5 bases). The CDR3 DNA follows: TGTGCCAGCACCCCGGACACAGCCAAAAACATTCAGTACTTC. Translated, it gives CASTPDTAKNIQYF.